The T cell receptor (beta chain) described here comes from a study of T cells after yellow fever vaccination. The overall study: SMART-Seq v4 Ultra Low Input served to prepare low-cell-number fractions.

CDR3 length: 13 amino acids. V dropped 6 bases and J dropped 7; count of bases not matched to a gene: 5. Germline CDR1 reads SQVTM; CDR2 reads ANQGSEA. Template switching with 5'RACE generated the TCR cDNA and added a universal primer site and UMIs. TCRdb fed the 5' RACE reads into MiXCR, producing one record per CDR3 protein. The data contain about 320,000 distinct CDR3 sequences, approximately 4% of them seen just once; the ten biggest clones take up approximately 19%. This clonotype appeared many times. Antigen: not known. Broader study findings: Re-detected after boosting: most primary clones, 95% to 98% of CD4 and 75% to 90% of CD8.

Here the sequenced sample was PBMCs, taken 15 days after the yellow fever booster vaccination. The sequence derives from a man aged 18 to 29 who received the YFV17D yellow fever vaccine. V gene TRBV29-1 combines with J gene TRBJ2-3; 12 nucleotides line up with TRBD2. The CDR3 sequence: CSVGLAGTHTQYF. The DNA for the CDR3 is TGCAGCGTAGGACTAGCGGGGACCCATACGCAGTATTTT.